This T cell receptor (beta chain) was sequenced in a study of vaccination and CD4 T cells after COVID-19. Study-wide context: Cellular stimulation was performed using overlapping spike peptides derived from SARS-CoV-2, HCoV-NL63, HCoV-OC43 and HCoV-229E. Researchers treated control cultures with a CEFX pool, an HIV-1 Nef pool, or no peptide.

The assay that was used to sequence DNA from cultured CD4+ T cells was the Oncomine TCR Beta short-read assay. In this case, cultured CD4+ T cells provided the extracted genomic DNA. TCRdb recomputed calls from the PCR reads with MiXCR, one row per CDR3 protein. Found here are 12,000 or so distinct CDR3 sequences, around 75% of them singletons; the top ten hold 10% to 13%. This clonotype was seen only once. What it recognizes is unknown. As to treatment: approximately nine-day PBMC culture with coronavirus spike peptide pools or control peptides (ViraFEST assay). The CDR3 runs to 14 residues. V gave up 3 bases and J gave up 3 bases, with 11 bases separating them. The V gene's germline CDR1 is WNHNN and CDR2 SYGVQD (reference sequence).

This TCR was sampled from a human donor who had recovered from COVID-19. The rearrangement joins TRBV10-1 to TRBJ1-1; D call uncertain. The specimen sequenced was CD4+ T cells from blood, cultured in vitro. The CDR3 bases are TGCGCCAGCAGTGAAGGTCTAAGGGACACTGAAGCTTTCTTT. As protein: CASSEGLRDTEAFF.